The clone carrying this T cell receptor beta chain appeared a few times. TCRdb reprocessed the 5' RACE reads via MiXCR and lists one record per CDR3 protein. The repertoire includes approximately 500,000 distinct CDR3 sequences, approximately 23% of them detected once, and approximately 12% sits in the top ten. These data are taken from a study of T-cell memory formation after mild COVID-19. CDR3 length equals 17 residues. Germline CDR1 is LNHNV and CDR2 is YYDKDF (reference sequence). Trimming removed 3 bases from V and 0 bases from J, with 16 bases in between. Sample: PBMCs or a T cell subset sorted from them (not recorded which). The TCR sequence derives from an adult woman who had mild COVID-19 (a few samples of this study predate the infection). Cell type and time point are not known. This chain connects TRBV15 to TRBJ2-3, with D unclear. The CDR3 spells CATSSFQDPLSTDTQYF. The DNA of the CDR3 is TGTGCCACCAGCAGCTTTCAGGACCCGTTGAGCACAGATACGCAGTATTTT.